These 30 T cell receptor beta chains came from one sample sequenced in a study of spatial heterogeneity in lung cancer. The sample's time point: sample taken at primary tumor resection. Whole RNA came from tumor, nontumor lung or frozen PBMC and was sequenced without being sorted. Via MiXCR, TCRdb re-called the 5' RACE reads, giving one row per CDR3 protein. The sample yields 3,500 to 4,500 distinct CDR3 sequences, less than 70% seen once. The source was PBMCs, collected at surgery. The receptors originated from a female donor with early-stage non-small cell lung cancer.

In the case of this clonotype: This beta chain was picked up by a library intended for alpha chains and is off target, so its count carries little meaning. The chain has TRBV7-2 and TRBJ2-6, with TRBD1 matching 11 bases. CDR3 length equals 18 residues. V trimming: 4 bases; J trimming: 3 bases; junction bases outside the gene matches: 8. Per germline, CDR1 SGHTA and CDR2 FQGNSA. CDR3 loop: CASSSPGTGGGGANVLTF. The CDR3 nucleotides read TGTGCCAGCAGCTCTCCCGGGACAGGGGGTGGTGGGGCCAACGTCCTGACTTTC.

In its sample, this clonotype was seen a few times. This beta chain came through as a stray read in a library set up for alpha chains, and its size says little. This chain joins TRBV29-1 and TRBJ2-7; D gene unclear. The CDR3 length is 11 residues. From germline, CDR1 is SQVTM and CDR2 ANQGSEA. V lost 4 bases to trimming and J lost 3 bases, with 7 bases between them. This CDR3 is CSVVWVYEQYF. The CDR3 DNA sequence: TGCAGCGTTGTATGGGTCTACGAGCAGTACTTC.

Turning to this clonotype: In a library made to pick up alpha chains, this beta chain is a stray read with a size that means little. The rearrangement links TRBV28 to TRBJ2-5; 8 bases fit TRBD2. V trimming: 5 bases; J trimming: 2 bases; junction bases outside the gene matches: 4. Germline values: CDR1 MDHEN, CDR2 SYDVKM. This CDR3 is built from 14 residues. For the CDR3, the DNA is TGTGCCAGCAGTGAAGGGACTAGGCAAGAGACCCAGTACTTC. This translates into CASSEGTRQETQYF.

As concerns this clonotype: This beta chain appears as a stray read in a library generated for alpha chains; its size is not informative. This sequence joins TRBV29-1 and TRBJ2-1; TRBD2 matches 10 bases. CDR1 is SQVTM and CDR2 is ANQGSEA in the germline V gene. The CDR3 covers 17 residues. Unmatched junction bases numbered 11, after V lost 6 bases and J lost 0 bases. CDR3 bases: TGCAGCGTAGAGGGCTCCCCTAGCGGGAGCTCCTACAATGAGCAGTTCTTC. Its translation is CSVEGSPSGSSYNEQFF.

Concerning this clonotype itself: Found in a library prepared for alpha chains, this beta chain is an off-target read, and its abundance has little meaning. CDR3 sequence: CASSLEGQAHNEQFF. The CDR3 region has the DNA TGTGCCAGCAGCCTTGAGGGACAGGCACACAATGAGCAGTTCTTC. The rearrangement links TRBV9 to TRBJ2-1, with 8 bases fitting TRBD1. The CDR3 spans 15 residues. V lost 4 bases, J lost 5 bases, and 8 bases stayed unmatched. The germline V gene encodes CDR1 SGDLS and CDR2 YYNGEE. The variable domain in full, with the rest retrieved from reference TRBV9 and TRBJ2-1, is DSGVTQTPKHLITATGQRVTLRCSPRSGDLSVYWYQQSLDQGLQFLIQYYNGEERAKGNILERFSAQQFPDLHSELNLSSLELGDSALYFCASSLEGQAHNEQFFGPGTRLTVL.

In regard to this clonotype: Within a library made for alpha chains, this beta chain is off target, and its count is uninformative. This chain connects TRBV12-3 or TRBV12-4 to TRBJ2-1; TRBD2 is a possible D gene (5 bases). The CDR3 length is 14 residues. V shed 3 bases and J shed 6 bases, with 12 bases lying between them. The CDR3 bases are TGTGCCAGCAGTTTTACCCTCGCGGGCAATGAGCAGTTCTTC. Protein: CASSFTLAGNEQFF.

Details on this clonotype: This beta chain is a stray read from a library made for alpha chains; its abundance is not meaningful. This chain connects TRBV5-6 to TRBJ2-1; D is uncertain. CDR3 length: 12 amino acids. Germline V gene data show CDR1 as SGHDT and CDR2 as YYEEEE. V was trimmed by 0 bases and J by 8 bases, leaving 6 bases between them. CDR3 coding DNA: TGTGCCAGCAGCTTGGAACGGTATGAGCAGTTCTTC. It translates to CASSLERYEQFF.

This clonotype was observed a few times. This beta chain is a stray sequence in a library constructed for alpha chains; its clone size is not meaningful. V is TRBV11-2 and J is TRBJ2-1; 9 positions match TRBD2. V shed 6 bases and J 10 bases; nucleotides not matched to a gene: 13. The CDR3 is 15 residues long. In germline, CDR1 is SGHAT, CDR2 FQNNGV. DNA for the CDR3: TGTGCCAGCAGGGACGGTGGCGGGGGGGCCATCGAGCAGTTCTTC. Encoded protein: CASRDGGGGAIEQFF.

Turning to this clonotype: This beta chain is a stray read from a library made for alpha chains; its abundance is not meaningful. CDR3 protein: CATSDTGSRVLTF. The CDR3 DNA is TGTGCCACCAGTGACACAGGGTCTAGGGTCCTGACTTTC. The chain uses TRBV24-1 and TRBJ2-6; D is perhaps TRBD1 (6 bases). Germline V lookup: CDR1 KGHDR, CDR2 SFDVKD. This CDR3 is built from 13 residues. Trimming took off 4 bases at V and 13 bases at J, with 13 bases between the two ends.

Worth noting for this clonotype: The library was built for alpha chains, so this beta chain is an off-target read and its size means little. The chain employs TRBV27 and TRBJ2-1; D possibly corresponds to TRBD1 (5 bases). The germline gives CDR1 MNHEY, CDR2 SMNVEV (reference sequence). The V and J ends lost 0 bases and 0 bases respectively, with 9 bases between them. The CDR3 is made up of 16 amino acids. CDR3 sequence (DNA): TGTGCCAGCAGTTTATCGGGGCAGGGCTCCTACAATGAGCAGTTCTTC. It codes for CASSLSGQGSYNEQFF.

As for this clonotype: The size of this beta chain means little, since it is a stray read in a library made for alpha chains. The chain is built from TRBV9 and TRBJ2-1; no clear D. From germline, CDR1 is SGDLS and CDR2 YYNGEE. Between the trimmed V and J ends, which lost 2 bases and 4 bases, there was a span of 16 bases. The CDR3 spans 16 residues. In DNA, the CDR3 is TGTGCCAGCAGCGTTACATACCAGAACGTGTACAATGAGCAGTTCTTC. It encodes CASSVTYQNVYNEQFF.

Comments on this clonotype: This beta chain is off target for a library built for alpha chains, so its abundance means little. The V gene is TRBV28, the J gene TRBJ2-7; perhaps TRBD2 as D (6 bases). This CDR3 spans 15 amino acids. Germline assignment: CDR1 MDHEN and CDR2 SYDVKM. Deletions cut 3 bases from V and 3 bases from J, with 15 bases between. The CDR3 sequence: CASSFRDLYFYEQYF. The CDR3 nucleotides are TGTGCCAGCAGTTTCCGGGACTTATATTTCTACGAGCAGTACTTC.

A word on this clonotype: This beta chain turned up in a library designed for alpha chains; as an off-target read, its abundance says little. The V call is TRBV28, the J call TRBJ2-5, with 13 bases fitting TRBD2. This CDR3 region has 16 residues. Germline trimming cut 5 bases from V and 5 bases from J; bases unmatched to any gene: 8. CDR1 and CDR2 (germline): MDHEN, SYDVKM. CDR3 region: CASSGRTSGRDETQYF. CDR3 nucleotide sequence: TGTGCCAGCAGTGGTCGGACTAGCGGGAGAGATGAGACCCAGTACTTC.

This clonotype was recorded only once. The library was designed around alpha chains, so this beta chain is a stray read whose abundance carries little weight. CDR3 DNA sequence: TGTGCCAGCAGCCTTCCCCCAGGGGCCAACGTCCTGACTTTC. Translating gives CASSLPPGANVLTF. The chain links TRBV7-9 to TRBJ2-6, with D unclear. V lost 5 bases to trimming and J lost 4 bases, with 9 bases between them. The CDR3 is 14 amino acids. CDR1 is SEHNR, CDR2 FQNEAQ, per germline (reference sequence). The whole variable domain, remainder taken from reference TRBV7-9 and TRBJ2-6, is DTGVSQNPRHKITKRGQNVTFRCDPISEHNRLYWYRQTLGQGPEFLTYFQNEAQLEKSRLLSDRFSAERPKGSFSTLEIQRTEQGDSAMYLCASSLPPGANVLTFGAGSRLTVL.

This clonotype has a single count. This beta chain turned up in a library designed for alpha chains; as an off-target read, its abundance says little. The V call is TRBV6-2 or TRBV6-3, the J call TRBJ2-6; 7 bases fit TRBD2. Trimming cost V 2 bases and J 0 bases; bases outside gene matches: 10. Germline CDR1 MNHEY, CDR2 SVGEGT. This CDR3 contains 19 residues. CDR3 bases: TGTGCCAGCAGTTACGTAGAGGGAGGGCCGCGCTCTGGGGCCAACGTCCTGACTTTC. Translated, it gives CASSYVEGGPRSGANVLTF.

A remark on this clonotype: This beta chain is a stray read from a library made for alpha chains; its abundance is not meaningful. The rearrangement joins TRBV12-3 or TRBV12-4 to TRBJ1-1, with unresolved D. The CDR3 runs 12 residues. Trimming pared 4 bases from V and 0 bases from J, leaving 3 bases between. Written as DNA, the CDR3 is TGTGCCAGCAGTTCTGTGAACACTGAAGCTTTCTTT. It specifies CASSSVNTEAFF.

A remark on this clonotype: This beta chain came through as a stray read in a library set up for alpha chains, and its size says little. This chain connects TRBV19 to TRBJ2-1; 10 bases are shared with TRBD2. There are 18 residues in the CDR3. The V segment lost 4 bases and the J segment 5 bases; nucleotides outside the gene matches: 14. CDR1 and CDR2 (germline): LNHDA, SQIVND (reference sequence). In DNA, the CDR3 is TGTGCCAGTAGTAGAAAGCCTAGCGGGAGAGGTTTAGACAATGAGCAGTTCTTC. This sequence encodes CASSRKPSGRGLDNEQFF.

As to this clonotype: This beta chain came through as a stray read in a library set up for alpha chains, and its size says little. The chain recombines TRBV7-8 with TRBJ1-1; D not resolved. Trimming stripped 7 bases from V and 2 bases from J, with 14 bases between. Germline CDR1 reads SGHVS; CDR2 reads FQNEAQ. CDR3 size: 14 residues. CDR3 in DNA: TGTGCCAGCACCCACTCGGGGATTAACACTGAAGCTTTCTTT. Protein product: CASTHSGINTEAFF. The whole variable domain, remainder taken from reference TRBV7-8 and TRBJ1-1, is GAGVSQSPRYKVAKRGQDVALRCDPISGHVSLFWYQQALGQGPEFLTYFQNEAQLDKSGLPSDRFFAERPEGSVSTLKIQRTQQEDSAVYLCASTHSGINTEAFFGQGTRLTVV.

A remark on this clonotype: This beta chain is a stray sequence in a library constructed for alpha chains; its clone size is not meaningful. The chain uses TRBV28 and TRBJ2-4; 10 nucleotides align to TRBD1. This CDR3 region has 16 residues. Germline assignment: CDR1 MDHEN and CDR2 SYDVKM. V lost 5 bases, J lost 8 bases, and 12 bases stayed unmatched. The DNA for the CDR3 is TGTGCCAGCAGTACGGACAGGGGGGTTGGGTTGGACATTCAGTACTTC. As protein: CASSTDRGVGLDIQYF.

This clonotype was recorded a few times. A library prepared for alpha chains yielded this beta chain as an off-target read; its size is of little meaning. This sequence joins TRBV4-2 and TRBJ2-3; maybe TRBD2 (6 bases). Trimming removed 4 bases from V and 1 base from J, with 15 bases in between. CDR1 LGHNA and CDR2 YNFKEQ come from the germline V gene. The CDR3 sequence is 16 residues long. The CDR3 protein is CASSPDPGLRTDTQYF. CDR3 coding DNA: TGTGCCAGCAGCCCAGACCCGGGACTGCGCACAGATACGCAGTATTTT.

A word on this clonotype: This beta chain represents an off-target read in a library built for alpha chains; its size is of limited meaning. The chain is built from TRBV3-1 and TRBJ2-5, with 7 bases lining up with TRBD2. The ends lost 4 bases at V and 0 bases at J; junction bases unmatched: 8. CDR3 length: 16 amino acids. CDR1 is LGHDT, CDR2 YNNKEL, per germline (reference sequence). The CDR3 region has the DNA TGTGCCAGCAGCCTAGTGGGAGGGGCATACCAAGAGACCCAGTACTTC. Translating it yields CASSLVGGAYQETQYF.

About this clonotype: This beta chain came through as a stray read in a library set up for alpha chains, and its size says little. CDR3 loop: CASSGGTENEKLFF. CDR3 DNA: TGCGCCAGCAGCGGGGGGACAGAGAATGAAAAACTGTTTTTT. The rearrangement links TRBV5-1 to TRBJ1-4; 7 nucleotides match TRBD1. Germline V gene sequence: CDR1 SGHRS, CDR2 YFSETQ. With V trimmed by 4 bases and J by 5 bases, 5 bases remained unmatched. This CDR3 contains 14 residues.

A remark on this clonotype: The size of this beta chain means little, since it is a stray read in a library made for alpha chains. This chain uses TRBV7-3 with TRBJ2-1; 11 nucleotides agree with TRBD2. Germline CDR1 SGHTA, CDR2 FQGTGA. The CDR3 loop spans 17 amino acids. The ends lost 5 bases at V and 5 bases at J; junction bases unmatched: 11. CDR3 DNA sequence: TGTGCCAGCAGCCCAAATATAGCGGGAGGGTTCAACAATGAGCAGTTCTTC. Encoded protein: CASSPNIAGGFNNEQFF.

As concerns this clonotype: Little can be read into the size of this beta chain, an off-target read in a library designed for alpha chains. The chain has TRBV9 and TRBJ2-2, with a weak D call TRBD1 (5 bases). Germline V CDR1 and CDR2: SGDLS, YYNGEE. Trimming took off 0 bases at V and 4 bases at J, with 13 bases between the two ends. This CDR3 comprises 16 residues. The CDR3 reads CASSVGSGSGTGELFF. In DNA form, the CDR3 reads TGTGCCAGCAGCGTAGGATCAGGGTCGGGCACCGGGGAGCTGTTTTTT.

Concerning this clonotype itself: This beta chain is off target for a library built for alpha chains, so its abundance means little. This chain uses TRBV2 with TRBJ2-1; TRBD1 might be the D (6 bases). Germline V lookup: CDR1 SNHLY, CDR2 FYNNEI. This CDR3 contains 13 residues. V lost 4 bases and J 7 bases, leaving 11 bases between the germline ends. CDR3 sequence reads: CASSVIRGNEQFF. The CDR3, as DNA: TGTGCCAGCAGTGTGATCAGGGGAAATGAGCAGTTCTTC.

A remark on this clonotype: This beta chain appears as a stray read in a library generated for alpha chains; its size is not informative. This chain joins TRBV5-1 and TRBJ2-1; the D is unclear. The V end lost 1 base, the J end lost 8 bases, and 7 bases lay between the germline ends. This CDR3 region has 12 residues. The germline V gene encodes CDR1 SGHRS and CDR2 YFSETQ. The CDR3 DNA is TGCGCCAGCAGCTTGCATCCTGATGAGCAGTTCTTC. Its translation is CASSLHPDEQFF.

On this clonotype itself: The size of this beta chain means little, since it is a stray read in a library made for alpha chains. The rearrangement uses TRBV6-2 or TRBV6-3 and TRBJ2-2; 9 bases align to TRBD1. The CDR3 has 15 amino acids. Trimming removed 4 bases from V and 3 bases from J; junction bases left unmatched: 3. Germline CDR1 MNHEY, CDR2 SVGEGT. CDR3 in DNA: TGTGCCAGCAGTTTGGGACAGGGATACACCGGGGAGCTGTTTTTT. It specifies CASSLGQGYTGELFF.

With regard to this clonotype: This beta chain came through as a stray read in a library set up for alpha chains, and its size says little. The chain carries TRBV27 and TRBJ2-7; 9 nucleotides align to TRBD1. The CDR3 has 15 residues. The V gene's germline CDR1 is MNHEY and CDR2 SMNVEV (reference sequence). After removal of 3 bases from V and 6 bases from J, the junction contained 9 bases not matched to a gene. The CDR3 region has the DNA TGTGCCAGCAGTTTGGACGGGACAGGGATGTTCGAGCAGTACTTC. This codes for CASSLDGTGMFEQYF.

A word on this clonotype: Within a library made for alpha chains, this beta chain is off target, and its count is uninformative. The chain recombines TRBV20-1 with TRBJ2-7; 7 nucleotides line up with TRBD2. Trimming cost V 3 bases and J 2 bases; bases outside gene matches: 4. This CDR3 region has 13 residues. CDR1 and CDR2 (germline): DFQATT, SNEGSKA (reference sequence). In nucleotides, the CDR3 is TGCAGTGCTAGCCGGGACTACACCTACGAGCAGTACTTC. Its translation is CSASRDYTYEQYF.

Regarding this clonotype: The library was prepared for alpha chains; this beta chain is a stray read, so its frequency means little. The chain uses TRBV4-3 and TRBJ2-1; 8 bases match TRBD2. Losses at the gene ends were 1 base for V and 2 bases for J; bases not matched to a gene: 4. Germline loops: CDR1 LGHNA, CDR2 YSLEER. CDR3 length: 16 residues. CDR3 residues: CASSQGRGGTYNEQFF. In DNA, the CDR3 is TGCGCCAGCAGCCAAGGGCGCGGGGGGACCTACAATGAGCAGTTCTTC.